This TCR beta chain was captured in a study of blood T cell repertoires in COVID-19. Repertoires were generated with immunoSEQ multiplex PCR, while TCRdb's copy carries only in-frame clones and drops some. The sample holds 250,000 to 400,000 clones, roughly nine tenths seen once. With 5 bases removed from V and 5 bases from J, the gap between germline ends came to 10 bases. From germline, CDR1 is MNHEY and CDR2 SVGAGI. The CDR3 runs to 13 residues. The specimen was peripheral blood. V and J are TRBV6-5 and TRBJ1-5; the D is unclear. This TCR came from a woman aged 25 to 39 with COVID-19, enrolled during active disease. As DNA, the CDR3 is TGTGCCAGCAGTCCGTCGAGGGATCAGCCCCAGCATTTT. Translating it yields CASSPSRDQPQHF.